The 26 T cell receptor beta chains listed next were all sequenced from one sample in a study of cytomegalovirus exposure and HLA in healthy donors. PCR primers comprised 60 Vbeta and 13 Jbeta primers. The repertoire was sequenced with immunoSEQ multiplex PCR; TCRdb's copy has only in-frame clones and lacks some. The sample has some 130,000 clones, more than 75% seen once. The sequenced sample was PBMCs. Every receptor here comes from a woman aged 25-40 years in good health and CMV-seronegative.

This clone appeared a few times. The chain has TRBV2 and TRBJ1-1; TRBD1 agrees at 8 bases. V lost 3 bases to trimming and J lost 8 bases; unmatched junction nucleotides: 8. The CDR3 loop spans 14 amino acids. CDR1 and CDR2 (germline): SNHLY, FYNNEI. The CDR3 coding sequence is TGTGCCAGCAGTGATGGGACAGGCGTAGTCGAAGCTTTCTTT. It yields the protein CASSDGTGVVEAFF.

The rearrangement joins TRBV7-2 to TRBJ2-3, with 7 bases that match TRBD2. Germline lookup yields CDR1 SGHTA and CDR2 FQGNSA. The CDR3 totals 15 residues. V shed 4 bases, J shed 3 bases, and the junction held 7 bases outside the gene matches. CDR3 residues: CASSSTGTTTDTQYF. The CDR3 DNA follows: TGTGCCAGCAGCTCCACCGGGACTACGACAGATACGCAGTATTTT.

This chain connects TRBV28 to TRBJ2-1; 10 nucleotides match TRBD1. Looked up from germline, CDR1 is MDHEN and CDR2 is SYDVKM. After removal of 3 bases from V and 3 bases from J, the junction contained 2 bases not matched to a gene. This CDR3 contains 15 residues. CDR3 protein: CASSLGQGNYNEQFF. The DNA for the CDR3 is TGTGCCAGCAGTTTGGGACAGGGGAACTACAATGAGCAGTTCTTC.

The chain employs TRBV11-3 and TRBJ2-1, with 9 nucleotides matching TRBD2. The CDR3 spans 15 residues. Trimming cost V 1 base and J 10 bases; bases outside gene matches: 8. Germline V gene lookup returns CDR1 SGHNT and CDR2 YENEEA. The CDR3 nucleotides are TGTGCCAGCAGCTTAGGCGGGACTAGCCTTTCCGAGCAGTTCTTC. This sequence encodes CASSLGGTSLSEQFF.

The chain couples TRBV30 to TRBJ1-2; 9 bases agree with TRBD1. Germline-derived CDR1 and CDR2 are GTSNPN and SVGIG (reference sequence). The V gene end was trimmed by 0 bases and the J gene end by 2 bases; junction bases not matched to a gene: 1. This CDR3 region has 14 residues. CDR3 residues: CAWSVGTGNYGYTF. For the CDR3, the DNA is TGTGCCTGGAGTGTTGGGACAGGGAACTATGGCTACACCTTC.

This rearrangement joins TRBV18 to TRBJ2-7, with 11 bases identical to TRBD1. V was clipped by 3 bases and J by 3 bases; unmatched bases: 10. In germline, CDR1 is KGHSH, CDR2 LQKENI. The CDR3 length is 17 residues. DNA for the CDR3: TGTGCCAGCTCACCTACAGGTTGGGACAGGGGGTTCTACGAGCAGTACTTC. This gives the protein CASSPTGWDRGFYEQYF.

The chain has TRBV19 and TRBJ2-5, with 7 bases aligning to TRBD2. V dropped 4 bases and J dropped 5; count of bases not matched to a gene: 10. CDR1 and CDR2 (germline): LNHDA, SQIVND (reference sequence). The CDR3 sequence is 15 residues long. CDR3 amino acids: CASSNPAGYEETQYF. The CDR3 DNA sequence: TGTGCCAGTAGTAACCCAGCGGGATATGAGGAGACCCAGTACTTC. The full variable domain, rest sourced from reference TRBV19 and TRBJ2-5, is DGGITQSPKYLFRKEGQNVTLSCEQNLNHDAMYWYRQDPGQGLRLIYYSQIVNDFQKGDIAEGYSVSREKKESFPLTVTSAQKNPTAFYLCASSNPAGYEETQYFGPGTRLLVL.

The chain employs TRBV5-5 and TRBJ1-2; no firm D call. Trimming took 2 bases from V and 1 from J, leaving 12 bases between them. Germline CDR1 and CDR2: SGHKS and YYEKEE (reference sequence). The CDR3 contains 15 residues. The CDR3 DNA follows: TGTGCCAGCAGCTTCGGTCCGATAGATAACTATGGCTACACCTTC. Residues: CASSFGPIDNYGYTF.

This rearrangement joins TRBV5-1 to TRBJ1-1; 9 positions agree with TRBD1. Germline CDR1 is SGHRS and CDR2 is YFSETQ. This CDR3 contains 14 residues. The junction had 6 bases not matched to a gene; V was cut back by 4 bases and J by 5 bases. The CDR3 loop reads CASSPDRGGTEAFF. In nucleotides, the CDR3 is TGCGCCAGCAGCCCGGACAGGGGCGGTACTGAAGCTTTCTTT.

The rearrangement uses TRBV4-3 and TRBJ2-1; D is possibly TRBD2 (5 bases). The germline V gene encodes CDR1 LGHNA and CDR2 YSLEER. V lost 2 bases, J lost 7 bases, and 24 bases lay in between. CDR3 length: 18 residues. CDR3 sequence (DNA): TGCGCCAGCAGCCAAAGAGGGTGGAGTGGCGAATCTCCAAATGAGCAGTTCTTC. Amino acid sequence: CASSQRGWSGESPNEQFF.

J is TRBJ2-3 and V is TRBV5-1; D not certain. V gave up 1 base and J gave up 0 bases, with 6 bases separating them. The CDR3 totals 14 residues. Germline assignment: CDR1 SGHRS and CDR2 YFSETQ. CDR3 DNA sequence: TGCGCCAGCAGCTTGTGGGCTAGCACAGATACGCAGTATTTT. Translating it yields CASSLWASTDTQYF. The whole variable domain, filled in from reference TRBV5-1 and TRBJ2-3, reads KAGVTQTPRYLIKTRGQQVTLSCSPISGHRSVSWYQQTPGQGLQFLFEYFSETQRNKGNFPGRFSGRQFSNSRSEMNVSTLELGDSALYLCASSLWASTDTQYFGPGTRLTVL.

This chain connects TRBV4-3 to TRBJ1-1; 8 nucleotides line up with TRBD1. Losses at the gene ends were 2 bases for V and 0 bases for J; bases not matched to a gene: 8. The CDR3 length is 17 residues. The germline CDR1 and CDR2 sequences are LGHNA and YSLEER. The CDR3 is CASSQRRTGRVNTEAFF. CDR3 sequence (DNA): TGCGCCAGCAGCCAAAGGAGGACAGGGAGGGTGAACACTGAAGCTTTCTTT.

This rearrangement joins TRBV28 to TRBJ2-7, with 8 bases that match TRBD1. This CDR3 region has 15 residues. Trimming cost V 3 bases and J 2 bases; bases outside gene matches: 6. CDR1 and CDR2 (germline): MDHEN, SYDVKM. The CDR3 loop is CASSFEQGAAYEQYF. The CDR3 DNA reads as TGTGCCAGCAGTTTCGAGCAGGGGGCCGCCTACGAGCAGTACTTC.

The chain uses TRBV6-5 and TRBJ1-2; 7 nucleotides agree with TRBD1. V dropped 5 bases and J dropped 8; count of bases not matched to a gene: 14. CDR3 length: 15 amino acids. Germline V lookup: CDR1 MNHEY, CDR2 SVGAGI. CDR3 in amino acids: CASSPALQGIRGYTF. CDR3 nucleotide sequence: TGTGCCAGCAGTCCTGCCCTACAGGGGATCAGAGGCTACACCTTC.

This clone was detected a few times. The J gene is TRBJ2-7, the V gene TRBV6-1; TRBD1 might be the D (5 bases). Trimming shortened V by 1 base and J by 2 bases, and 9 bases separated the two germline ends. CDR3 size: 14 residues. The germline V gene has CDR1 MNHNS and CDR2 SASEGT. CDR3 coding DNA: TGTGCCAGCAGTGAAGGGACACATACCTACGAGCAGTACTTC. Translated, it gives CASSEGTHTYEQYF.

The V call is TRBV28, the J call TRBJ1-2; no firm D call. Trimming left V 8 bases short and J 4 bases short, with 11 bases between. The V gene's germline CDR1 is MDHEN and CDR2 SYDVKM. This CDR3 comprises 12 residues. CDR3 bases: TGTGCCAGCTCCGTTTCCGGCTATGGCTACACCTTC. This codes for CASSVSGYGYTF.

This chain joins TRBV5-1 and TRBJ1-1; D may be TRBD1 (5 bases). CDR1 and CDR2 from the germline V gene are SGHRS and YFSETQ. CDR3 length: 13 residues. The V and J ends lost 1 base and 4 bases respectively, with 8 bases between them. The CDR3 DNA reads TGCGCCAGCAGCTTGCTGGGGGGCACTGAAGCTTTCTTT. It yields the protein CASSLLGGTEAFF.

V gene TRBV6-1 combines with J gene TRBJ2-5; 10 bases agree with TRBD2. With V trimmed by 2 bases and J by 0 bases, 0 bases remained unmatched. Germline V gives CDR1 MNHNS, CDR2 SASEGT. The CDR3 is 15 residues long. The CDR3 is CASSELAGDQETQYF. CDR3 coding DNA: TGTGCCAGCAGTGAACTAGCGGGAGACCAAGAGACCCAGTACTTC.

The chain recombines TRBV4-3 with TRBJ1-2; D gene unclear. Germline V lookup: CDR1 LGHNA, CDR2 YSLEER. CDR3 length: 15 amino acids. Trimming took off 0 bases at V and 4 bases at J, with 12 bases between the two ends. This chain's CDR3 is CASSQESGFGYGYTF. The CDR3 coding sequence is TGCGCCAGCAGCCAAGAGTCCGGTTTCGGCTATGGCTACACCTTC.

CDR3 sequence reads: CASSLLGQNYGYTF. CDR3 DNA: TGTGCCAGCAGTTTACTGGGACAGAACTATGGCTACACCTTC. The rearrangement links TRBV28 to TRBJ1-2; TRBD1 matches at 7 bases. CDR1 is MDHEN and CDR2 is SYDVKM in the germline V gene. This CDR3 is built from 14 residues. The junction had 2 bases not matched to a gene; V was cut back by 2 bases and J by 2 bases.

This clone came up a few times. The rearrangement links TRBV5-6 to TRBJ2-1; maybe TRBD1 (6 bases). The CDR3 loop spans 16 amino acids. Germline V gives CDR1 SGHDT, CDR2 YYEEEE. Trimming cost V 4 bases and J 5 bases, with 19 bases left between them. CDR3 region: CASSLSLGGQNNEQFF. The CDR3 coding sequence is TGTGCCAGCAGCCTGTCCCTTGGAGGACAGAACAATGAGCAGTTCTTC.

The chain links TRBV19 to TRBJ1-1; no firm D call. V lost 1 base to trimming and J lost 5 bases, with 5 bases between them. Germline CDR1 is LNHDA and CDR2 is SQIVND (reference sequence). CDR3 length equals 12 residues. CDR3 amino acids: CASSIGETEAFF. The CDR3, as DNA: TGTGCCAGTAGTATAGGGGAGACTGAAGCTTTCTTT. Complete variable domain (other parts from reference TRBV19 and TRBJ1-1): DGGITQSPKYLFRKEGQNVTLSCEQNLNHDAMYWYRQDPGQGLRLIYYSQIVNDFQKGDIAEGYSVSREKKESFPLTVTSAQKNPTAFYLCASSIGETEAFFGQGTRLTVV.

The chain uses TRBV6-5 and TRBJ2-1; 11 positions agree with TRBD2. V dropped 6 bases and J dropped 2; count of bases not matched to a gene: 3. The CDR3 is made up of 15 amino acids. CDR1 is MNHEY and CDR2 is SVGAGI in the germline V gene. CDR3 sequence (DNA): TGTGCCAGCAGCGCACTAGCGGGAGCCTACAATGAGCAGTTCTTC. Its protein is CASSALAGAYNEQFF.

This clone was counted a few times. This chain connects TRBV30 to TRBJ1-1; no clear D. The CDR3 is made up of 12 amino acids. V lost 0 bases and J lost 3, with 5 bases in between. Germline CDR1 reads GTSNPN; CDR2 reads SVGIG (reference sequence). Here the CDR3 DNA reads TGTGCCTGGAGTGTACTGGACACTGAAGCTTTCTTT. This sequence encodes CAWSVLDTEAFF.

This clone occurred once. The J gene is TRBJ2-3, the V gene TRBV6-5, with 8 bases fitting TRBD2. Germline V CDR1 and CDR2: MNHEY, SVGAGI. V shed 6 bases and J 6 bases; nucleotides not matched to a gene: 8. There are 14 residues in the CDR3. The CDR3 DNA sequence: TGTGCCAGCAGCCTACTAGCGGCGGCGGATACGCAGTATTTT. Translation gives CASSLLAAADTQYF.

The chain links TRBV6-6 to TRBJ2-7, with a tentative D call TRBD2 (5 bases). CDR3 length: 14 residues. Germline V gene sequence: CDR1 MNHNY, CDR2 SVGAGI (reference sequence). Trimming removed 5 bases at V and 3 bases at J, with 14 bases between. In DNA form, the CDR3 reads TGTGCCAGCAGTACCCCGGGGAGCTACTACGAGCAGTACTTC. This gives the protein CASSTPGSYYEQYF.